The 24 T cell receptor beta chains below all came from one sample that was sequenced in a study of T-cell reconstitution after alpha-beta-depleted transplantation in children. Construction of the TCRbeta library involved unique molecular identifiers. TCRdb redid the calling of the PCR reads with MiXCR, one entry per CDR3 protein. The data show fewer than 700,000 distinct CDR3 sequences, under 15% seen once. This sample comprised PBMCs, mostly from graft donor cells, obtained 360 days after TCRalphabeta/CD19-depleted stem cell transplant. Every receptor here comes from a male patient under 18 who had a stem cell transplant for acute myeloid leukemia, so the T cells may come from the graft donor.

The chain uses TRBV11-2 and TRBJ2-2; D is perhaps TRBD2 (6 bases). V lost 0 bases to trimming and J lost 9 bases, with 14 bases between them. CDR1 is SGHAT and CDR2 is FQNNGV in the germline V gene. This CDR3 spans 15 amino acids. The chain's CDR3 is CASSLDPAGWRELFF. In DNA form, the CDR3 reads TGTGCCAGCAGCTTAGATCCCGCGGGATGGCGGGAGCTGTTTTTT.

This chain uses TRBV6-1 with TRBJ2-5; 12 bases are a match to TRBD2. V was pared by 6 bases and J by 4 bases, with 12 bases of the junction left unmatched. The CDR3 loop spans 17 amino acids. Germline loops: CDR1 MNHNS, CDR2 SASEGT. The CDR3 nucleotides are TGTGCCAGCAGCCCCGGGAAGACTAGCGGGAGTTTAGAGACCCAGTACTTC. Translated: CASSPGKTSGSLETQYF.

Only a few counts were recorded for this clonotype. The chain joins TRBV2 to TRBJ2-2; possibly TRBD1 or TRBD2 for D (6 bases each). Germline V gene lookup returns CDR1 SNHLY and CDR2 FYNNEI. The V and J ends lost 10 bases and 2 bases respectively, with 14 bases between them. CDR3 size: 14 residues. CDR3 bases: TGTGCCACCCCCCCCGGGGGCAACACCGGGGAGCTGTTTTTT. Encoded protein: CATPPGGNTGELFF.

J is TRBJ2-2 and V is TRBV7-6; D unclear. The CDR3 sequence is 16 residues long. CDR1 is SGHVS, CDR2 FNYEAQ, per germline. V was pared by 1 base and J by 5 bases, with 14 bases between. The CDR3, as DNA: TGTGCCAGCAGCTTAGGGGGTACCTCGACAACCGGGGAGCTGTTTTTT. It encodes CASSLGGTSTTGELFF.

V gene TRBV6-2 or TRBV6-3 combines with J gene TRBJ2-2; no firm D call. Germline CDR1 and CDR2: MNHEY and SVGEGT. The CDR3 has 20 amino acids. V shed 0 bases and J shed 3 bases, with 23 bases lying between them. The DNA of the CDR3 is TGTGCCAGCAGTTACTCGACCCAAGAGACTCTAATGCGTGACACCGGGGAGCTGTTTTTT. It codes for CASSYSTQETLMRDTGELFF.

The rearrangement uses TRBV6-4 and TRBJ2-1, with D perhaps being TRBD1 or TRBD2 (5 bases each). Looked up from germline, CDR1 is MRHNA and CDR2 is SNTAGT. This CDR3 has 14 amino acids. Trimming left V 4 bases short and J 6 bases short, with 13 bases between. CDR3 nucleotide sequence: TGTGCCAGCAGTGTGGGACCCAGCCCCAATGAGCAGTTCTTC. It specifies CASSVGPSPNEQFF.

There are many counts of this clonotype. The gene calls are TRBV5-1 and TRBJ2-1, with D perhaps assigned TRBD1 or TRBD2 (5 bases each). Germline V gene lookup returns CDR1 SGHRS and CDR2 YFSETQ. Deletions cut 1 base from V and 4 bases from J, with 15 bases between. This CDR3 is 16 amino acids long. The CDR3 protein is CASSLYGASTYNEQFF. As DNA, the CDR3 is TGCGCCAGCAGCTTGTATGGGGCTAGCACGTACAATGAGCAGTTCTTC.

The chain couples TRBV12-3 or TRBV12-4 to TRBJ2-1, with D uncertain. This CDR3 has 12 amino acids. V shed 0 bases and J shed 14 bases, with 11 bases lying between them. The CDR3 nucleotides are TGTGCCAGCAGTTTAGCGGGAAAGGTCGAGTTCTTC. Its protein product is CASSLAGKVEFF.

The table lists this clonotype with many counts. The chain's CDR3 is CASSLWQGTLDQPQHF. CDR3 coding DNA: TGTGCCAGCAGTTTATGGCAGGGCACCCTTGATCAGCCCCAGCATTTT. This chain uses TRBV28 with TRBJ1-5; possible D gene TRBD1, 5 bases. Trimming took off 0 bases at V and 5 bases at J, with 14 bases between the two ends. Germline V lookup: CDR1 MDHEN, CDR2 SYDVKM. This CDR3 spans 16 amino acids.

The chain carries TRBV29-1 and TRBJ2-3; D may be TRBD1 (5 bases). V lost 0 bases and J lost 7, with 11 bases in between. The CDR3 runs to 13 residues. Germline CDR1 reads SQVTM; CDR2 reads ANQGSEA. CDR3 nucleotides: TGCAGCGTTGAAGATAGGGGCCACCATACGCAGTATTTT. It translates to CSVEDRGHHTQYF.

The chain recombines TRBV15 with TRBJ2-4, with D unclear. With 5 bases removed from V and 2 bases from J, the gap between germline ends came to 10 bases. The germline V gene encodes CDR1 LNHNV and CDR2 YYDKDF (reference sequence). CDR3 length: 14 residues. This CDR3 is CATSGLAPKNIQYF. DNA for the CDR3: TGTGCCACCAGCGGCCTGGCTCCCAAAAACATTCAGTACTTC.

This clonotype was seen more than once but under ten times. This chain connects TRBV7-2 to TRBJ2-2; no clear D. The CDR3 has 14 residues. Germline CDR1 and CDR2: SGHTA and FQGNSA. V was cut by 3 bases and J by 4 bases, with 9 bases left in between. This chain's CDR3 is CASSLAARTGELFF. CDR3 nucleotides: TGTGCCAGCAGCTTGGCAGCCCGCACCGGGGAGCTGTTTTTT. The full variable domain, completed using reference TRBV7-2 and TRBJ2-2, is GAGVSQSPSNKVTEKGKDVELRCDPISGHTALYWYRQSLGQGLEFLIYFQGNSAPDKSGLPSDRFSAERTGGSVSTLTIQRTQQEDSAVYLCASSLAARTGELFFGEGSRLTVL.

V usage is TRBV9 and J usage is TRBJ2-5; 7 bases are shared with TRBD2. The germline V gene has CDR1 SGDLS and CDR2 YYNGEE. The CDR3 sequence is 14 residues long. J gave up 7 bases and V 6 bases, and 12 bases lay outside the gene matches. The CDR3 region has the DNA TGTGCCAGCACCGGTCAGGGAGGGTTGAGGACCCAGTACTTC. This codes for CASTGQGGLRTQYF.

This clonotype turned up a few times. The chain links TRBV7-8 to TRBJ2-1; the D is unclear. The germline gives CDR1 SGHVS, CDR2 FQNEAQ. This CDR3 contains 14 residues. Trimming left V 2 bases short and J 7 bases short, with 12 bases between. DNA for the CDR3: TGTGCCAGCAGCTTACCCCAGGACGGTAATGAGCAGTTCTTC. As protein: CASSLPQDGNEQFF.

The chain recombines TRBV19 with TRBJ2-7; 8 nucleotides agree with TRBD2. The length of the CDR3 is 14 residues. Trimming removed 8 bases from V and 4 bases from J; junction bases left unmatched: 10. In germline, CDR1 is LNHDA, CDR2 SQIVND (reference sequence). CDR3 coding DNA: TGTGCCAGTGGAACGGGAGCGGGAGAGTACGAGCAGTACTTC. Translating it yields CASGTGAGEYEQYF.

The chain uses TRBV11-2 and TRBJ2-1; D possibly corresponds to TRBD2 (6 bases). Per germline, CDR1 SGHAT and CDR2 FQNNGV. The CDR3 totals 16 residues. Trimming took 2 bases from V and 1 from J, leaving 12 bases between them. In DNA form, the CDR3 reads TGTGCCAGCAGCTTAATCGCGGGGAGGTCCTACAATGAGCAGTTCTTC. This gives the protein CASSLIAGRSYNEQFF.

As DNA, the CDR3 is TGTGCCAGCAGCATCGCCTACGAGCAGTACTTC. Translated, it gives CASSIAYEQYF. V usage is TRBV28 and J usage is TRBJ2-7; D is undetermined. Germline V gives CDR1 MDHEN, CDR2 SYDVKM. V was clipped by 6 bases and J by 2 bases, with 5 bases between them. This CDR3 contains 11 residues.

This clonotype was detected a few times. The chain carries TRBV7-3 and TRBJ2-7; tentative D call: TRBD2 (6 bases). CDR1 is SGHTA, CDR2 FQGTGA, per germline. Trimming removed 5 bases at V and 5 bases at J, with 13 bases between. CDR3 size: 13 residues. CDR3 DNA sequence: TGTGCCAGCAGCCCCGCGGGACTCAACGAGCAGTACTTC. Translation gives CASSPAGLNEQYF.

The V gene is TRBV18, the J gene TRBJ2-7; TRBD2 matches 12 bases. From germline, CDR1 is KGHSH and CDR2 LQKENI. The CDR3 extends over 19 amino acids. V shed 4 bases, J shed 4 bases, and the junction held 17 bases outside the gene matches. The CDR3 bases are TGTGCCAGCTCACTGGTGAGGACAGTGACTAGCGGGAGTAAGTACGAGCAGTACTTC. This translates into CASSLVRTVTSGSKYEQYF. The variable domain in full, completed from reference TRBV18 and TRBJ2-7, reads NAGVMQNPRHLVRRRGQEARLRCSPMKGHSHVYWYRQLPEEGLKFMVYLQKENIIDESGMPKERFSAEFPKEGPSILRIQQVVRGDSAAYFCASSLVRTVTSGSKYEQYFGPGTRLTVT.

To note about this clonotype: This may be a read error, as it is one base from a much larger clone. The J gene is TRBJ2-3, the V gene TRBV29-1; possible D gene TRBD2, 6 bases. The CDR3 has 15 residues. The V gene lost 8 bases and the J gene lost 0 bases, with 18 bases spanning the gap. Germline CDR1 and CDR2: SQVTM and ANQGSEA. CDR3 sequence (DNA): TGCAGCATCCACCCGGGAGCACCGAGCACAGATACGCAGTATTTT. Translating it yields CSIHPGAPSTDTQYF.

This clonotype was recorded many times. The chain recombines TRBV29-1 with TRBJ2-1; perhaps TRBD2 as D (6 bases). The CDR3 totals 15 residues. Trimming took off 4 bases at V and 0 bases at J, with 13 bases between the two ends. CDR1 is SQVTM and CDR2 is ANQGSEA in the germline V gene. CDR3 DNA: TGCAGCGTTGCTTTACTGGAGGGCTCCTACAATGAGCAGTTCTTC. Protein: CSVALLEGSYNEQFF.

This clonotype was recorded at least ten times. Germline and junction disagree at one end, which may indicate a read error. J is TRBJ2-2 and V is TRBV12-3 or TRBV12-4, with TRBD2 identical over 11 bases. The CDR3 is 15 residues long. CDR3 sequence: CASSLAGGLSGELFF. Here the CDR3 DNA reads TGTGCCAGCAGTCTAGCGGGAGGCCTCTCTGGGGAGCTGTTTTTT.

This clonotype occurred a few times. V usage is TRBV25-1 and J usage is TRBJ2-5; the match to TRBD2 covers 9 bases. Germline V gene sequence: CDR1 MGHDK, CDR2 SYGVNS. The junction had 12 bases not matched to a gene; V was cut back by 5 bases and J by 2 bases. This CDR3 has 17 amino acids. The CDR3 is CASSPLGTSKVQETQYF. The DNA for the CDR3 is TGTGCCAGCAGTCCCCTGGGGACTAGCAAGGTACAAGAGACCCAGTACTTC.

This clonotype was counted at least ten times. The chain joins TRBV4-2 to TRBJ2-5, with 10 bases identical to TRBD1. The germline V gene encodes CDR1 LGHNA and CDR2 YNFKEQ. After removal of 3 bases from V and 1 base from J, the junction contained 5 bases not matched to a gene. The CDR3 covers 16 residues. The CDR3 nucleotides are TGTGCCAGCAGCCATAGACAGGGGGCCCTCCAAGAGACCCAGTACTTC. Protein: CASSHRQGALQETQYF.